This T cell receptor beta chain was sequenced during a study of blood T cell repertoires in COVID-19 (dated by TCRdb to 2020 to 2022). For context, the study as a whole: Samples from collaborators originated in the United States, Italy and Spain and spanned both the acute and convalescent phases of COVID-19. The material from the prospective study consisted of cDNA or gDNA derived from T cells, B-cell-depleted T cells, or PBMCs. Subjects who had been exposed to COVID-19, were actively infected with it, or had recovered from it provided the deeply sampled blood TCRbeta repertoires that made up the dataset. The repertoires were made available in a free public database intended to serve as a resource for research on the immune response to SARS-CoV-2. Samples were obtained from the ongoing ImmuneRACE study (first 160 participants) and from about 1,300 subjects provided by 6 global collaborators. Sample metadata almost always included a de-identified subject ID, COVID-19 status, age in years and sex. Where available, HLA class I and class II types were obtained from metadata supplied by the sample provider rather than from assay-based typing.

The full study reports these points: How much clinical and demographic metadata was included differed by source and by participant, and the metadata was provided uncurated.

The count of this clone is one. Its specific antigen is unknown. The record has no base qualities; no much larger clone is one base away. The collaborating institutions used their own protocols to collect whole blood in K2EDTA tubes. Collaborator samples were shipped for TCRbeta analysis as frozen whole blood, isolated PBMCs, or DNA extracted from either sample type. TCRbeta CDR3 regions were amplified from genomic DNA by means of the immunoSEQ Assay, a bias-controlled multiplex PCR. As for the authors' bioinformatics: Within the assay, amplification of reference gene primers was used to estimate how many nucleated cells each sample contained. To quantify the absolute abundance of each unique TCRbeta CDR3 rearrangement, sequence reads were collapsed and filtered. For each sample, productive Simpson clonality was calculated as the square root of Simpson's diversity index over productive rearrangements. In its TCRdb copy, this immuneACCESS table keeps in-frame sequences only and misses some clones. Where compared with another copy, unresolved V genes explain less than half of these, and the others have no known cause. V and J calls and clone size are copied from that table; D and trimming were computed from the DNA. In this sample the table shows about 180,000 clones, about 88% of which occur a single time. The ten most abundant clones make up under 3% of the sample.

According to the germline V gene (reference sequence), CDR1 reads LNHDA and CDR2 reads SQIVND. The CDR3, from cysteine to phenylalanine, totals 14 residues. The kept DNA is CDR3 alone, 42 bases in frame from the first base. V loses 3 bases, J loses 0 bases, and the germline ends lie 8 bases apart. The rearrangement joined TRBV19 to TRBJ1-1; the D gene is unclear. Sequenced material: peripheral blood. The TCR originated in a woman in her twenties or thirties with active or convalescent COVID-19. The sequenced DNA: TGTGCCAGTAGTATGGTAACAGTGAACACTGAAGCTTTCTTT. Translated, it gives CASSMVTVNTEAFF.